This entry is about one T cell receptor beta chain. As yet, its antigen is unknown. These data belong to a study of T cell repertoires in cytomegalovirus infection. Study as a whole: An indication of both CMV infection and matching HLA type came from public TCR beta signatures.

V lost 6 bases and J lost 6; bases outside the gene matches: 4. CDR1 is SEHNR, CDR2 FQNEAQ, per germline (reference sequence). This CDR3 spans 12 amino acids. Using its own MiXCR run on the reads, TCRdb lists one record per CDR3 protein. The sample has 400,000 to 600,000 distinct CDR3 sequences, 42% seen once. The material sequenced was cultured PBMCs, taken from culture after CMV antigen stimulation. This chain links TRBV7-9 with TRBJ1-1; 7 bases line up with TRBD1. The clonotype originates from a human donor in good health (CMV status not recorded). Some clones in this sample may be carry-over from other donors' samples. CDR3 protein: CASRLGQAEAFF. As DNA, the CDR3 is TGTGCCAGCAGACTAGGACAGGCTGAAGCTTTCTTT.